Below, 27 T cell receptor beta chains from the same sample are listed, as sequenced in a study of early T cells in non-severe SARS-CoV-2 infection. A single record per CDR3 protein comes from TCRdb applying MiXCR to the 5' RACE reads. This table holds over 45,000 distinct CDR3 sequences, about 8% found once. This specimen was whole blood, taken at baseline. These receptors all come from an adult who was a healthcare worker with PCR-confirmed SARS-CoV-2 infection or an uninfected control (not recorded which).

This clonotype was seen repeatedly, ten times or more. The V and J genes are TRBV10-2 and TRBJ2-5; no firm D call. The CDR3 is 12 amino acids. Germline V gene lookup returns CDR1 WSHSY and CDR2 SAAADI. V was shortened by 5 bases and J by 7 bases, with 11 bases between the two germline ends. CDR3 DNA: TGCGCCAGCAGTTTAAGGGCCGGGACCCAGTACTTC. This translates into CASSLRAGTQYF.

The chain is built from TRBV12-3 or TRBV12-4 and TRBJ2-4, with TRBD1 as a possible D gene (6 bases). V lost 2 bases to trimming and J lost 7 bases, with 6 bases between them. The CDR3 has 12 residues. CDR3 sequence reads: CASSLRGNIQYF. CDR3 in DNA: TGTGCCAGCAGTTTAAGGGGGAACATTCAGTACTTC.

This clonotype was seen repeatedly, ten times or more. The chain has TRBV2 and TRBJ1-5; maybe TRBD1 (6 bases). V was pared by 6 bases and J by 8 bases, with 17 bases between. CDR1 is SNHLY, CDR2 FYNNEI, per germline. The CDR3 runs 14 residues. The CDR3 loop is CASSQGTGVEPQHF. The CDR3 DNA reads TGTGCCAGCAGCCAGGGGACCGGCGTTGAGCCCCAGCATTTT.

In this sample, this clonotype turned up many times. This chain uses TRBV19 with TRBJ2-7; D gene ambiguous. From germline, CDR1 is LNHDA and CDR2 SQIVND (reference sequence). V was cut by 3 bases and J by 5 bases, with 8 bases left in between. This CDR3 spans 12 amino acids. CDR3 DNA: TGTGCCAGTAGTATTGGTGGAGACGAGCAGTACTTC. Its protein product is CASSIGGDEQYF.

The chain links TRBV18 to TRBJ2-7; the match to TRBD2 covers 9 bases. The CDR3 totals 17 residues. After removal of 3 bases from V and 6 bases from J, the junction contained 15 bases not matched to a gene. Germline assignment: CDR1 KGHSH and CDR2 LQKENI. CDR3 region: CASSPRVSGSSRVEQYF. CDR3 nucleotide sequence: TGTGCCAGCTCACCGCGGGTTAGCGGGAGTAGTCGGGTCGAGCAGTACTTC.

This clonotype showed up just a few times. This sequence joins TRBV28 and TRBJ2-3, with D possibly matching TRBD2 (6 bases). Germline lookup yields CDR1 MDHEN and CDR2 SYDVKM. The CDR3 is 17 amino acids. V lost 5 bases to trimming and J lost 4 bases, with 22 bases between them. In nucleotides, the CDR3 is TGTGCCAGCAGTCAAGGGGCTACGGACTACGGAGCAGATACGCAGTATTTT. It is translated as CASSQGATDYGADTQYF. Using reference TRBV28 and TRBJ2-3 for the parts outside the CDR3, the full variable domain is DVKVTQSSRYLVKRTGEKVFLECVQDMDHENMFWYRQDPGLGLRLIYFSYDVKMKEKGDIPEGYSVSREKKERFSLILESASTNQTSMYLCASSQGATDYGADTQYFGPGTRLTVL.

The chain couples TRBV20-1 to TRBJ2-7, with 16 bases identical to TRBD2. Germline trimming cut 5 bases from V and 2 bases from J; bases unmatched to any gene: 9. CDR3 length: 17 amino acids. Germline-derived CDR1 and CDR2 are DFQATT and SNEGSKA (reference sequence). In DNA form, the CDR3 reads TGCAGTGCTGAAGGGACTAGCGGGAGGGCCGAAGCCTACGAGCAGTACTTC. Amino acids: CSAEGTSGRAEAYEQYF.

This clonotype turned up a few times. The chain has TRBV28 and TRBJ2-1; the D gene could be TRBD1 or TRBD2 (5 bases each). Germline loops: CDR1 MDHEN, CDR2 SYDVKM. Trimming removed 5 bases at V and 2 bases at J, with 13 bases between. The CDR3 length is 15 residues. CDR3 sequence: CASSITGTPYNEQFF. The CDR3 bases are TGTGCCAGCAGTATAACCGGGACGCCCTACAATGAGCAGTTCTTC.

At least ten counts were recorded for this clonotype. This chain links TRBV25-1 with TRBJ2-1; maybe TRBD2 (6 bases). V dropped 3 bases and J dropped 5 bases, with 17 bases sitting between them. The V gene's germline CDR1 is MGHDK and CDR2 SYGVNS. This CDR3 region has 16 residues. The CDR3: CASSEGGGNYDNEQFF. DNA for the CDR3: TGTGCCAGCAGTGAGGGTGGCGGGAATTATGACAATGAGCAGTTCTTC.

This clonotype occurred a few times. The genes are TRBV4-1 and TRBJ1-6; D is unclear. Germline V gene data show CDR1 as MGHRA and CDR2 as YSYEKL. The CDR3 runs 17 residues. Trimming shortened V by 0 bases and J by 0 bases, and 9 bases separated the two germline ends. DNA for the CDR3: TGCGCCAGCAGCCAAGATTCGATGAGCTCCTATAATTCACCCCTCCACTTT. As protein: CASSQDSMSSYNSPLHF.

This clonotype was counted a few times. The J gene is TRBJ2-4, the V gene TRBV7-2; 7 bases align to TRBD1. V lost 2 bases to trimming and J lost 3 bases; unmatched junction nucleotides: 4. CDR3 size: 15 residues. The germline V gene has CDR1 SGHTA and CDR2 FQGNSA. This CDR3 reads CASSLLGDSKNIQYF. The CDR3, as DNA: TGTGCCAGCAGCTTACTAGGGGACAGCAAAAACATTCAGTACTTC.

This clonotype was seen many times. This chain links TRBV7-6 with TRBJ1-1, with a possible D match to TRBD1 (6 bases). Germline V gene sequence: CDR1 SGHVS, CDR2 FNYEAQ. The CDR3 runs to 13 residues. V was trimmed by 5 bases and J by 5 bases, leaving 12 bases between them. CDR3: CASSDTGRTEAFF. The CDR3 DNA reads as TGTGCCAGCAGCGATACAGGGCGGACTGAAGCTTTCTTT.

This clonotype was recorded many times. The chain joins TRBV7-3 to TRBJ2-2; a possible D gene is TRBD2 (5 bases). CDR3 size: 17 residues. Germline V CDR1 and CDR2: SGHTA, FQGTGA. Trimming took 5 bases from V and 0 from J, leaving 16 bases between them. CDR3 sequence: CASSPRRAGANTGELFF. In DNA form, the CDR3 reads TGTGCCAGCAGCCCGCGGCGGGCAGGCGCGAACACCGGGGAGCTGTTTTTT.

This clonotype was seen a handful of times. CDR3 bases: TGTGCTAGTGGTCGCGACATGAACACTGAAGCTTTCTTT. Amino acids: CASGRDMNTEAFF. V is TRBV12-5 and J is TRBJ1-1, with unresolved D. The V end lost 5 bases, the J end lost 0 bases, and 7 bases lay between the germline ends. In germline, CDR1 is LGHNT, CDR2 FRNRAP. The CDR3 spans 13 residues.

CDR3 loop: CASSLRQSSGELFF. The CDR3 DNA follows: TGTGCCAGCAGCTTAAGACAGTCGTCCGGGGAGCTGTTTTTT. The J gene is TRBJ2-2, the V gene TRBV7-3, with D tentatively TRBD1 (5 bases). This CDR3 contains 14 residues. Per germline, CDR1 SGHTA and CDR2 FQGTGA. Trimming pared 1 base from V and 6 bases from J, leaving 9 bases between.

The chain uses TRBV11-2 and TRBJ2-1; D is uncertain. Germline CDR1 and CDR2: SGHAT and FQNNGV. There are 11 residues in the CDR3. V was trimmed by 3 bases and J by 7 bases, leaving 4 bases between them. Here the CDR3 DNA reads TGTGCCAGCAGCTTCTATAATGAGCAGTTCTTC. Translated, it gives CASSFYNEQFF.

The J gene is TRBJ2-3, the V gene TRBV7-3, with unresolved D. V shed 5 bases and J shed 6 bases, with 9 bases lying between them. The CDR3 sequence is 12 residues long. Germline values: CDR1 SGHTA, CDR2 FQGTGA. In DNA, the CDR3 is TGTGCCAGCAGCCTCGCCCCGGATACGCAGTATTTT. It is translated as CASSLAPDTQYF.

This clonotype was seen a handful of times. V gene TRBV4-3 combines with J gene TRBJ2-1, with 9 nucleotides matching TRBD2. The length of the CDR3 is 16 residues. Losses at the gene ends were 0 bases for V and 5 bases for J; bases not matched to a gene: 5. In germline, CDR1 is LGHNA, CDR2 YSLEER. In DNA form, the CDR3 reads TGCGCCAGCAGCCAAGACAAAGGGACTAGCCACAATGAGCAGTTCTTC. Amino acid sequence: CASSQDKGTSHNEQFF.

This clonotype was detected many times. V and J are TRBV3-1 and TRBJ2-1; 7 bases agree with TRBD1. The CDR3 loop spans 21 amino acids. V trimming: 0 bases; J trimming: 6 bases; junction bases outside the gene matches: 23. Per germline, CDR1 LGHDT and CDR2 YNNKEL (reference sequence). The CDR3 DNA is TGTGCCAGCAGCCAAGAGATTCCTTGGACAGGAGCAGGGGTAAAGGGCAATGAGCAGTTCTTC. The encoded protein is CASSQEIPWTGAGVKGNEQFF.

This clonotype was recorded a few times. V is TRBV20-1 and J is TRBJ2-1; 8 nucleotides agree with TRBD2. The CDR3 loop spans 14 amino acids. The germline gives CDR1 DFQATT, CDR2 SNEGSKA (reference sequence). Trimming removed 0 bases from V and 7 bases from J; junction bases left unmatched: 5. CDR3 in DNA: TGCAGTGCTAGAGATGAGCGGGAGCTTAATGAGCAGTTCTTC. It is translated as CSARDERELNEQFF.

This clonotype has at least ten counts. The chain joins TRBV28 to TRBJ2-7; TRBD1 aligns across 8 bases. V gave up 5 bases and J gave up 0 bases; unmatched junction bases: 6. The CDR3 covers 15 residues. Per the germline V gene, CDR1 is MDHEN and CDR2 is SYDVKM. The CDR3 loop reads CASSLRDRSSYEQYF. The CDR3 DNA reads as TGTGCCAGCAGTCTCCGGGACAGGTCCTCCTACGAGCAGTACTTC.

The chain carries TRBV28 and TRBJ2-5; a weak D match, TRBD1 (6 bases). The V end was cut by 5 bases, the J end by 2 bases, with 18 bases between. This CDR3 contains 16 residues. Germline values: CDR1 MDHEN, CDR2 SYDVKM. This CDR3 reads CASSEATRGWQETQYF. The CDR3, as DNA: TGTGCCAGCAGTGAGGCGACCAGGGGTTGGCAAGAGACCCAGTACTTC.

This clonotype appeared a few times. The chain recombines TRBV5-1 with TRBJ2-1; 9 nucleotides align to TRBD2. From germline, CDR1 is SGHRS and CDR2 YFSETQ. This CDR3 has 16 residues. V gave up 2 bases and J gave up 1 base; unmatched junction bases: 4. CDR3 coding DNA: TGCGCCAGCAGCTTAACTCTAGCGGGATCCTACAATGAGCAGTTCTTC. It codes for CASSLTLAGSYNEQFF.

This clonotype was seen at least ten times. J is TRBJ1-5 and V is TRBV9; 8 bases are a match to TRBD1. The CDR3 covers 17 residues. The germline V gene has CDR1 SGDLS and CDR2 YYNGEE. J lost 8 bases, V lost 0 bases, and 13 bases had no gene match. CDR3 DNA: TGTGCCAGCAGCGTAGGGGCAGGGGGCCTGTATGTGGAGCCCCAGCATTTT. Its translation is CASSVGAGGLYVEPQHF.

The chain combines TRBV9 with TRBJ2-1; no reliable D call. V was cut by 0 bases and J by 8 bases, with 15 bases left in between. The germline V gene encodes CDR1 SGDLS and CDR2 YYNGEE. CDR3 size: 15 residues. The CDR3 is CASSVGVTPRDEQFF. In DNA form, the CDR3 reads TGTGCCAGCAGCGTAGGAGTAACCCCTCGGGATGAGCAGTTCTTC.

The table lists this clonotype with a few counts. The J gene is TRBJ2-7, the V gene TRBV20-1, with D possibly matching TRBD1 (5 bases). There are 13 residues in the CDR3. Looked up from germline, CDR1 is DFQATT and CDR2 is SNEGSKA (reference sequence). Deletions cut 4 bases from V and 2 bases from J, with 12 bases between. In nucleotides, the CDR3 is TGCAGTGCTAAAGACAGCAGTCCCTACGAGCAGTACTTC. Protein sequence: CSAKDSSPYEQYF.

This clonotype was observed at least ten times. The chain employs TRBV7-2 and TRBJ1-5; no clear D gene. The CDR3 loop spans 13 amino acids. V was clipped by 1 base and J by 3 bases, with 4 bases between them. Looked up from germline, CDR1 is SGHTA and CDR2 is FQGNSA. CDR3 loop: CASSLVINQPQHF. CDR3 coding DNA: TGTGCCAGCAGCTTAGTCATCAATCAGCCCCAGCATTTT.